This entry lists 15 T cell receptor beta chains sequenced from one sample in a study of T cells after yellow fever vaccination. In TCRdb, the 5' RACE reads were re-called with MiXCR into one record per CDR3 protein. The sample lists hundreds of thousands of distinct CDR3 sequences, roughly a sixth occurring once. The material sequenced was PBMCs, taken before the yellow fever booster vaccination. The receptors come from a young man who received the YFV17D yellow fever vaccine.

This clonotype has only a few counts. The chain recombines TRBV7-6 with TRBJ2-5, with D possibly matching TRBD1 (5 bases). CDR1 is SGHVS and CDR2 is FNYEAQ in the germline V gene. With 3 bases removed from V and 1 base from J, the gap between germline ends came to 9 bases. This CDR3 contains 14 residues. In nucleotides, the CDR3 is TGTGCCAGCAGCTTCCTTGACAGCCAAGAGACCCAGTACTTC. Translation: CASSFLDSQETQYF.

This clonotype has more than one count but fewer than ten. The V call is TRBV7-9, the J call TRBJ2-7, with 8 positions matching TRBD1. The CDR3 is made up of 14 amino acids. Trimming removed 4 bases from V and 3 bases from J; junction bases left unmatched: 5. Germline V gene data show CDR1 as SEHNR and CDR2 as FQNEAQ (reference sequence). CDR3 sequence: CASSSGGSVYEQYF. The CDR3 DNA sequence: TGTGCCAGCAGCTCAGGGGGCTCGGTCTACGAGCAGTACTTC.

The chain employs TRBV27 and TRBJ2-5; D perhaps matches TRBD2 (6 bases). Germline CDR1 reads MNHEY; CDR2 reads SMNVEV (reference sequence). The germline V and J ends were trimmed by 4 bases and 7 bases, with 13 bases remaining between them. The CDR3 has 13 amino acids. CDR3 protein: CASSWGVDGTQYF. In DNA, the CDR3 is TGTGCCAGCAGTTGGGGGGTGGATGGGACCCAGTACTTC.

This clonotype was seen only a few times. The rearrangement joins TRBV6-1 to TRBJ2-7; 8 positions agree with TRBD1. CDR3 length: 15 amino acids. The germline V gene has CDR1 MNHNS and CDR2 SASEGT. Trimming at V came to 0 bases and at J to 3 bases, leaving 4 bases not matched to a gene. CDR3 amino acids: CASSEARQGHYEQYF. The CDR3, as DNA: TGTGCCAGCAGTGAAGCCCGACAGGGGCACTACGAGCAGTACTTC.

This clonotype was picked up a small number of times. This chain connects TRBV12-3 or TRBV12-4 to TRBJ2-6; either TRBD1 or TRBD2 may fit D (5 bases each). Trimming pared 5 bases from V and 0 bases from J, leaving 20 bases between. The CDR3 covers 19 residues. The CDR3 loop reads CASSPQPYRGSSGANVLTF. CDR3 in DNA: TGTGCCAGCAGTCCCCAACCCTACCGGGGCTCCTCTGGGGCCAACGTCCTGACTTTC.

The CDR3 sequence is CASMQGFTEAFF. As DNA, the CDR3 is TGTGCCAGCATGCAGGGGTTCACTGAAGCTTTCTTT. The chain employs TRBV2 and TRBJ1-1; D may be TRBD1 (6 bases). Germline loops: CDR1 SNHLY, CDR2 FYNNEI. The length of the CDR3 is 12 residues. The V gene lost 7 bases and the J gene lost 4 bases, with 10 bases spanning the gap.

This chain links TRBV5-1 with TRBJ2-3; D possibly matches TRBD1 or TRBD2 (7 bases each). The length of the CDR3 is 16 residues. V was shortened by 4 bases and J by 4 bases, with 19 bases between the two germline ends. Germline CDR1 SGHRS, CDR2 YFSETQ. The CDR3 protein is CASSRPDREGADTQYF. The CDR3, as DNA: TGCGCCAGCAGCAGGCCCGACAGGGAGGGTGCAGATACGCAGTATTTT.

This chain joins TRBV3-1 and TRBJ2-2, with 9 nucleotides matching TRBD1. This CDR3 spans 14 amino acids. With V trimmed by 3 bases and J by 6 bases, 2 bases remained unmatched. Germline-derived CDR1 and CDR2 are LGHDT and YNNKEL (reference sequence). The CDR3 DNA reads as TGTGCCAGCAGCCACCGGGACAGGGCCGGGGAGCTGTTTTTT. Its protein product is CASSHRDRAGELFF.

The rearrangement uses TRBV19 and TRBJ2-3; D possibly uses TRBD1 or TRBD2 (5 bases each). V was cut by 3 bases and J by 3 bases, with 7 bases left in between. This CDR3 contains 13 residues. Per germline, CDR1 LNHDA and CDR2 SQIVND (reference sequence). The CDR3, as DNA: TGTGCCAGTAGTATGGGGGTAACAGATACGCAGTATTTT. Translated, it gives CASSMGVTDTQYF.

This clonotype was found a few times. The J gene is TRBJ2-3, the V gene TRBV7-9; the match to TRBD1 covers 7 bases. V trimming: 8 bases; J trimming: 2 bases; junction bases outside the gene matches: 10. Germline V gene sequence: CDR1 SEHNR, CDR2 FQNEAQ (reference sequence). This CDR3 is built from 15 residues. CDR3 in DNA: TGTGCCAGCTCTAGAGGGGACAGTTCCACAGATACGCAGTATTTT. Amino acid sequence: CASSRGDSSTDTQYF.

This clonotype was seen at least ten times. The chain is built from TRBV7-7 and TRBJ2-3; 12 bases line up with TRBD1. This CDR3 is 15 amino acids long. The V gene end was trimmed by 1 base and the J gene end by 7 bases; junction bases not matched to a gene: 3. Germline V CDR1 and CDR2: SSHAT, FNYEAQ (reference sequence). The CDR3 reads CASSLEGTGGHTQYF. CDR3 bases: TGTGCCAGCAGCTTAGAAGGGACAGGGGGCCATACGCAGTATTTT.

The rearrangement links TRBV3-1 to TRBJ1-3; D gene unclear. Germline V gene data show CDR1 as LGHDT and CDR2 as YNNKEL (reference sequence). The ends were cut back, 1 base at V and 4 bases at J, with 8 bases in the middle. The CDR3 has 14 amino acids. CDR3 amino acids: CASSQGGGGNTIYF. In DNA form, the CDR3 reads TGTGCCAGCAGCCAAGGCGGAGGAGGAAACACCATATATTTT.

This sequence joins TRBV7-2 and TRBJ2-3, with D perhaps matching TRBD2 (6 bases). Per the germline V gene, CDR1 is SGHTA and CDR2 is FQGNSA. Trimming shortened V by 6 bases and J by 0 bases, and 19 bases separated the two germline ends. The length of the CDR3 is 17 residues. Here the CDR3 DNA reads TGTGCCAGCAGAGCCGCACGTTGGGCGGGGAGCACAGATACGCAGTATTTT. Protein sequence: CASRAARWAGSTDTQYF.

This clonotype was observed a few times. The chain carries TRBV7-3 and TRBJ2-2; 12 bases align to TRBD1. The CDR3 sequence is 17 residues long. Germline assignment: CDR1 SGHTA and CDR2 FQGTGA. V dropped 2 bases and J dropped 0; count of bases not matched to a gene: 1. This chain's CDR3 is CASSLGTGGANTGELFF. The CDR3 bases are TGTGCCAGCAGCTTAGGGACAGGGGGCGCGAACACCGGGGAGCTGTTTTTT.

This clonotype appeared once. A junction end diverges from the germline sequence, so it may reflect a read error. The CDR3 nucleotides read TGCGCCAGCAGTGCCGGGGGCGGGAACACCGGGGTGCTGTTTTTT. This gives the protein CASSAGGGNTGVLFF. This chain links TRBV5-1 with TRBJ2-2, with D perhaps assigned TRBD1 or TRBD2 (6 bases each). Per germline, CDR1 SGHRS and CDR2 YFSETQ. The CDR3 has 15 residues.